The clone carrying this T cell receptor beta chain was counted at least ten times. MiXCR was run by TCRdb on the reads, yielding one entry per CDR3 protein. This sample carries 250,000 to 300,000 distinct CDR3 sequences, roughly 24% of them seen once, and the ten largest clones take about 15%. The CDR3 is made up of 14 amino acids. CDR1 and CDR2 (germline): SGHVS, FQNEAQ. V was clipped by 4 bases and J by 5 bases, with 14 bases between them. This sample was included in a study of T cell repertoires in cytomegalovirus infection. Study details: Matching HLA type, along with CMV infection, was indicated by public TCR beta signatures.

The chain carries TRBV7-8 and TRBJ1-1, with TRBD1 as a possible D gene (6 bases). Sequenced input: PBMCs. This receptor was taken from a human donor in good health (CMV status not recorded). Some clones in this sample may be carry-over from other donors' samples. DNA of the CDR3: TGTGCCAGCAGCTCTACAGGGTTCGGAACTGAAGCTTTCTTT. It is translated as CASSSTGFGTEAFF.